This T cell receptor beta chain was captured in a study of sequential checkpoint blockade in melanoma. Study in general: 85 to 95 pretreatment tumor DNA samples were TCRβ immunosequenced.

Concerning this clone: Its antigen is not identified. The sample contains more than one DNA sequence encoding this CDR3.

Study conclusions and caveats: T-cell fraction and clonality followed PD-L1 and CD8+ counts, not mutational load.

This sample's treatment: randomized to nivolumab then ipilimumab (arm A) or the reverse (arm B). No patient had prior DNA-damaging chemotherapy. Measured with immunoSEQ multiplex PCR; TCRdb has only the in-frame clones, and not every one. Of about 7,000 clones listed, approximately 22% were seen once; the top ten hold 12%. This TCR was recovered from a human donor with melanoma. Material: tumor tissue (inferred from file names), obtained from a patient given nivolumab and ipilimumab in sequence.

Written as DNA, the CDR3 is TGCGCCAGCAGCTTGGGTGGGCAGGGTCAAGAGACCCAGTACTTC. Translation gives CASSLGGQGQETQYF. This sequence joins TRBV5-1 and TRBJ2-5, with D perhaps matching TRBD1 (5 bases). The CDR3 has 15 amino acids. Trimming shortened V by 0 bases and J by 2 bases, and 11 bases separated the two germline ends. Germline CDR1 reads SGHRS; CDR2 reads YFSETQ. Full variable domain (rest looked up from reference TRBV5-1 and TRBJ2-5): KAGVTQTPRYLIKTRGQQVTLSCSPISGHRSVSWYQQTPGQGLQFLFEYFSETQRNKGNFPGRFSGRQFSNSRSEMNVSTLELGDSALYLCASSLGGQGQETQYFGPGTRLLVL.